This TCR beta chain was captured by sequencing in a study of blood T cell repertoires in COVID-19. Study as a whole: Both acute and convalescent COVID-19 samples were obtained from the United States, Italy and Spain. Sample material is recorded as cDNA or gDNA derived from T cells, B-cell-depleted T cells, or PBMCs.

Original processing methods: Amplification from reference gene primers served as the basis for estimated nucleated cell counts. The method was immunoSEQ multiplex PCR; TCRdb's version includes in-frame clones alone and lacks a portion of them. V, J and clone size are those of that table, while D and trimming were read from the DNA. The table has hundreds of thousands of clones, approximately 88% seen once. The CDR3 is 14 residues long. The V and J ends lost 2 bases and 0 bases respectively, with 7 bases between them. In germline, CDR1 is MNHEY, CDR2 SVGAGI. The chain has TRBV6-5 and TRBJ1-2, with D perhaps matching TRBD1 (5 bases). This TCR was sampled from a middle-aged man with acute or convalescent COVID-19. Material: peripheral blood. The CDR3 DNA reads as TGTGCCAGCAGTTACGACAGTACTAACTATGGCTACACCTTC. Translated, it gives CASSYDSTNYGYTF.